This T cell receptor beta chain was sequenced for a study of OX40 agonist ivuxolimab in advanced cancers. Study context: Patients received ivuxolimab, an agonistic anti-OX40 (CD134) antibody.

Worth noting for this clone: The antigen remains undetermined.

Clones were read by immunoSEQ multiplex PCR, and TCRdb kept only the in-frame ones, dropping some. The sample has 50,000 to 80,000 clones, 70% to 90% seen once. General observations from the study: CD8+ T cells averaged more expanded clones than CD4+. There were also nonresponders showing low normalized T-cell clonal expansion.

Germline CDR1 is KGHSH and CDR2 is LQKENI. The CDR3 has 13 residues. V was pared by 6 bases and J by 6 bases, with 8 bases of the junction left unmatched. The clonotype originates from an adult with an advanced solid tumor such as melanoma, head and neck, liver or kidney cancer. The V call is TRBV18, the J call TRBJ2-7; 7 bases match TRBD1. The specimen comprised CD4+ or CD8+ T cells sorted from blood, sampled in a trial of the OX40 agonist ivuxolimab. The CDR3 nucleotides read TGTGCCAGCTCCGCCGGGACAGTGCTCGAGCAGTACTTC. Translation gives CASSAGTVLEQYF.